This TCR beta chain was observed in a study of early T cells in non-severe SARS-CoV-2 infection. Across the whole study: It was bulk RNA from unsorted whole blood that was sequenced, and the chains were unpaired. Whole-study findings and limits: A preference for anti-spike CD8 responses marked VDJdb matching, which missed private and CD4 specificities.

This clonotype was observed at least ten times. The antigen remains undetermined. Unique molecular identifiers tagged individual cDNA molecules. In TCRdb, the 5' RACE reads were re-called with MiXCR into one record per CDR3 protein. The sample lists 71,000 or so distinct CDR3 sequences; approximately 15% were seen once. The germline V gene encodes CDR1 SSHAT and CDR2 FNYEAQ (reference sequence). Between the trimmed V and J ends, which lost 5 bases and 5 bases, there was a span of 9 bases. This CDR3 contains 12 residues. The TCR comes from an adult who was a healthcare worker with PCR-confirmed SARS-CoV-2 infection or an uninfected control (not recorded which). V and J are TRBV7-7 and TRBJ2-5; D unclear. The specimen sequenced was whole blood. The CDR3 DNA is TGTGCCAGCAGCCCAATCGGGGAGACCCAGTACTTC. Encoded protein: CASSPIGETQYF.